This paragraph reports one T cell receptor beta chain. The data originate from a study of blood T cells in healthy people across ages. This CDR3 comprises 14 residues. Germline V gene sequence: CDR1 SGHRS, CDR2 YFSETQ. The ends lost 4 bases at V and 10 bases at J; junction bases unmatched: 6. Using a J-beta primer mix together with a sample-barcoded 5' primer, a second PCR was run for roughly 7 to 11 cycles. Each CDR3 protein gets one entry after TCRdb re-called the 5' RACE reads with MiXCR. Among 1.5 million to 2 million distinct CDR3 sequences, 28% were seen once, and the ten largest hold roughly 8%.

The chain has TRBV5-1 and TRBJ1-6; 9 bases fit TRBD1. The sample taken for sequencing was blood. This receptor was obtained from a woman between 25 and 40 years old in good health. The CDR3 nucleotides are TGCGCCAGCAGCCTGCGACAGGGGGAATCACCCCTCCACTTT. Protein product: CASSLRQGESPLHF.